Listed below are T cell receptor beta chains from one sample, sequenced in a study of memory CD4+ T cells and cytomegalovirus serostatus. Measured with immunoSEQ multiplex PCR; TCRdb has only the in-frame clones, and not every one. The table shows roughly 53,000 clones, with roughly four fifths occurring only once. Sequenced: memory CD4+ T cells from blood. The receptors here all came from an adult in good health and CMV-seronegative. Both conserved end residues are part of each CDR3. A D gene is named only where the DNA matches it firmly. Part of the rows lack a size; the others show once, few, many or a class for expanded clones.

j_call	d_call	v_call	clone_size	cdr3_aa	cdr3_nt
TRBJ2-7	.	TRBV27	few	CASSRLGVTYEQYF	TGTGCCAGCAGTAGACTAGGGGTAACCTACGAGCAGTACTTC
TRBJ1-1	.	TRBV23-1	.	CASSQPPPLDSCMNTEAFF	TGCGCCAGCAGTCAACCACCCCCTTTGGACAGTTGTATGAACACTGAAGCTTTCTTT
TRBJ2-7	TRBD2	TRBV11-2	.	CASRTSGVGSYEQYF	TGTGCCAGCAGGACTAGCGGGGTGGGCTCCTACGAGCAGTACTTC
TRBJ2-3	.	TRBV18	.	CASSPLDTQYF	TGTGCCAGCTCACCTTTGGATACGCAGTATTTT
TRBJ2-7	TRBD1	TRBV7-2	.	CASSFRKGTGGYEQYF	TGTGCCAGCAGCTTCCGTAAAGGGACAGGGGGCTACGAGCAGTACTTC
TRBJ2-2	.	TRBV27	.	CASSFGQYTGELFF	TGTGCCAGCAGTTTCGGTCAGTACACCGGGGAGCTGTTTTTT
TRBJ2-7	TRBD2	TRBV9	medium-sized	CASSVGLGGSEHEQYF	TGTGCCAGCAGCGTAGGTTTAGGCGGGAGCGAACACGAGCAGTACTTC
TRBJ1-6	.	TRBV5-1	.	CASSLALTNSPLHF	TGCGCCAGCAGCTTGGCTCTCACGAATTCACCCCTCCACTTT
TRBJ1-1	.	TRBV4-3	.	CASSQEIIPGEAFF	TGCGCCAGCAGCCAAGAAATAATACCGGGTGAAGCTTTCTTT
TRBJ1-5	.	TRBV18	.	CASSPPGGNQPQHF	TGTGCCAGCTCACCGCCCGGGGGCAATCAGCCCCAGCATTTT
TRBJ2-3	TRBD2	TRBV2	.	CASRSGGSSTDTQYF	TGTGCCAGCAGGTCGGGGGGGTCTAGCACAGATACGCAGTATTTT
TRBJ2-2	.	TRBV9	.	CASSVENTNTGELFF	TGTGCCAGCAGCGTAGAAAACACAAACACCGGGGAGCTGTTTTTT
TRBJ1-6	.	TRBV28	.	CATSDRYSPLHF	TGTGCCACCTCGGACAGATATTCACCCCTCCACTTT
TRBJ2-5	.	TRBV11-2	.	CASSLMGETQYF	TGTGCCAGCAGCTTAATGGGGGAGACCCAGTACTTC
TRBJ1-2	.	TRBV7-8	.	CASSLEGVYGYTF	TGTGCCAGCAGCTTAGAGGGGGTCTATGGCTACACCTTC
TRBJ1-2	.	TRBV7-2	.	CASSLAGIANYGYTF	TGTGCCAGCAGCTTAGCGGGCATAGCTAACTATGGCTACACCTTC
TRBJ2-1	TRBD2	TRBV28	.	CASSLGTSGSDEQFF	TGTGCCAGCAGTCTCGGGACTAGCGGGAGCGATGAGCAGTTCTTC
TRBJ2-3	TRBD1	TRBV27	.	CATRTGSTDTQYF	TGTGCCACCAGGACAGGGTCGACAGATACGCAGTATTTT
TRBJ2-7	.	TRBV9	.	CASSVGSGRSYEQYF	TGTGCCAGCAGCGTAGGCTCGGGACGCTCCTACGAGCAGTACTTC
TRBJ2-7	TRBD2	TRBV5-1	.	CASSLQSATSSSYEQYF	TGCGCCAGCAGCCTACAGTCCGCGACTAGCAGCTCCTACGAGCAGTACTTC